These T cell receptor beta chains were read from a single sample in a study of T cell responses to AZD1222 COVID-19 vaccine. Sequencing used immunoSEQ multiplex PCR; TCRdb keeps in-frame clones, though not all of them. The sample lists more than 35,000 clones; 75% to 85% were seen once. This specimen consisted of peripheral blood, obtained on day 0 of AZD1222 vaccination. Every receptor here comes from an adult in good health. The CDR3 runs from the conserved cysteine through the conserved F or W. Fields, in order: V gene, J gene, D gene, clone size, CDR3 length, CDR3 DNA, CDR3 protein. D genes are given only for firm matches. Not every row has a clone size; where given, it reads once, few, many or a size class.

>TRBV15|TRBJ2-3|NA|NA|13
TGTGCCACCAGCTTGGGGGCCACAGATACGCAGTATTTT
CATSLGATDTQYF
>TRBV18|TRBJ1-1|TRBD1|NA|14
TGTGCCAGCTCACCGGGACAGGGTGAGACTGAAGCTTTCTTT
CASSPGQGETEAFF
>TRBV5-1|TRBJ2-3|NA|once|15
TGCGCCAGCAGCTTGGAGGTTAGCGGCACAGATACGCAGTATTTT
CASSLEVSGTDTQYF
>TRBV27|TRBJ2-6|NA|NA|14
TGTGCCAGCAGCCAATTCTCTGGGGCCAACGTCCTGGCTTTC
CASSQFSGANVLAF
>TRBV5-1|TRBJ1-3|NA|NA|17
TGCGCCAGCAGCTTGACCACAGGATACAGCTCCGGAAACACCATATATTTT
CASSLTTGYSSGNTIYF
>TRBV5-4|TRBJ2-5|NA|few|19
TGTGCCAGCAGCTTCCTTAAGGCCAGTATCTATGCTAAGCAAGAGACCCAGTACTTC
CASSFLKASIYAKQETQYF
>TRBV27|TRBJ2-5|NA|NA|17
TGTGCCAGCAGGACCATCATCACAGGGAATGGGCCAGAGACCCAGTACTTC
CASRTIITGNGPETQYF
>TRBV12-3/TRBV12-4|TRBJ2-2|NA|once|12
TGTGCCAGCAGTTTGTCCGGGGGGGAGCTGTTTTTT
CASSLSGGELFF
>TRBV15|TRBJ1-1|NA|NA|14
TGTGCCACCAGCAGAGTTCAGGGGAACACTGAAGCTTTCTTT
CATSRVQGNTEAFF
>TRBV9|TRBJ2-3|TRBD2|NA|17
TGTGCCAGCAGCGTAGGGTCGGGTAGCGGGAGGACAGATACGCAGTATTTT
CASSVGSGSGRTDTQYF